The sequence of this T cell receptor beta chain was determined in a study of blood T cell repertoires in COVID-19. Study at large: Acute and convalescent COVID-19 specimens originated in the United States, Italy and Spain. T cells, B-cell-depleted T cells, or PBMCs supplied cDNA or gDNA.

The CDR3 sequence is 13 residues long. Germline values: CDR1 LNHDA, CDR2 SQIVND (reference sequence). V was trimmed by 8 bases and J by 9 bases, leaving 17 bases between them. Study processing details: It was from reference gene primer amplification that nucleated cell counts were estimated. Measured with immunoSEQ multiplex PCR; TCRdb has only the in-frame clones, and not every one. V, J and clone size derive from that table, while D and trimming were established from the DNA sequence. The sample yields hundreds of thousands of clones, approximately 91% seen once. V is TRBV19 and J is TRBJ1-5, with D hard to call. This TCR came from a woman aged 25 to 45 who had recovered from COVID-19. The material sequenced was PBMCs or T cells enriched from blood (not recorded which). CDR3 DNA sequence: TGTGCCAGTCTCGGGGAGGGCCGAGCGCCCCAGCATTTT. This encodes CASLGEGRAPQHF.